The entry below describes one T cell receptor (beta chain). The ends lost 0 bases at V and 6 bases at J; junction bases unmatched: 7. This CDR3 contains 16 residues. Germline CDR1 reads SGHVS; CDR2 reads FQNEAQ. The data derive from a study of shared T cell receptors in the human thymus. TCRdb's copy holds only in-frame clones and misses some; the assay was immunoSEQ multiplex PCR. The sample yields more than 550,000 clones, about 90% seen once. These same data were also listed under a study on human thymus T cells. That work contributes: Having surgery to correct congenital heart defects, healthy Finnish infants acted as the donors. In corrective heart surgery, resections were taken, and these provided the thymus tissue. Blood and thymic repertoires both appeared biased in V and J gene usage. Related research described strongly overlapping thymic repertoires in unrelated people.

Sequencing was performed on thymocytes. J is TRBJ2-3 and V is TRBV7-8, with 9 bases aligning to TRBD2. This clonotype was obtained from a boy under two years old with a congenital heart defect. In DNA form, the CDR3 reads TGTGCCAGCAGCTTAGCGACTAGCGGCCCCCCCGATACGCAGTATTTT. Amino acids: CASSLATSGPPDTQYF.